This T cell receptor (beta chain) was retrieved from a study of response to subunit inactivated influenza vaccine. Study observations and caveats: The authors proposed limited new T cell recruitment per seasonal influenza vaccination.

TCRdb reprocessed the RT-PCR reads with MiXCR, giving one entry per CDR3 protein. The table includes about 780,000 distinct CDR3 sequences, about 18% detected once. The CDR3 consists of 17 residues. Germline V gene data show CDR1 as SEHNR and CDR2 as FQNEAQ (reference sequence). The junction had 11 bases not matched to a gene; V was cut back by 5 bases and J by 0 bases. In regard to this clonotype: Its target is unknown.

This specimen was PBMCs from blood, taken 4 to 6 days after vaccination. The receptor was isolated from a man aged 50-59 years who received an inactivated influenza vaccine. The V and J genes are TRBV7-9 and TRBJ2-3; 7 bases align to TRBD2. CDR3 protein: CASSKRGDYLSTDTQYF. The CDR3 coding sequence is TGTGCCAGCAGCAAACGCGGGGACTACCTTAGCACAGATACGCAGTATTTT.